This TCR beta chain comes out of a study of T cell responses to AZD1222 COVID-19 vaccine. The ends were cut back, 0 bases at V and 1 base at J, with 13 bases in the middle. This CDR3 comprises 16 residues. Germline V gene data show CDR1 as MNHEY and CDR2 as SVGAGI. Study findings and constraints: Spike-specific TCR repertoires showed rising breadth and depth after two AZD1222 doses. The sample set comprised mostly white British donors with more females, and clonal diversity was possibly underestimated. At 160-218 and 743-854, vaccine-associated CD4 TCRs were dominant, and they spanned spike. No repertoire was sampled before or during the peak T cell response, only after it.

TCRdb's table, derived via immunoSEQ multiplex PCR, lists solely in-frame clones and lacks some. The sample lists 250,000 to 300,000 clones; 94% were seen once. This clone has just one count. Its antigen is undetermined. This chain joins TRBV6-5 and TRBJ2-7, with TRBD1 as a possible D gene (5 bases). Sequenced here: peripheral blood, sampled 28 days after the second AZD1222 dose. The clonotype originates from an adult who received the AZD1222 COVID-19 vaccine. The CDR3 loop reads CASSYSLDTESYEQYF. The DNA for the CDR3 is TGTGCCAGCAGTTACTCGTTGGACACCGAGTCCTACGAGCAGTACTTC.